The 18 T cell receptor beta chains reported below all come from one sample, sequenced in a study of monozygotic twins with inflammatory bowel disease. With the 5' RACE reads reprocessed, TCRdb shows one record per CDR3 protein and no DNA. This sample's table has about 380,000 distinct CDR3 sequences. Input material: blood. These receptors were collected from a human donor with ulcerative colitis or Crohn's disease, or a healthy co-twin of an affected twin (not recorded which).

V usage is TRBV5-1 and J usage is TRBJ2-3; checking the TCRdb D call of TRBD2 is not possible without DNA. CDR3 length equals 16 residues. The germline V gene encodes CDR1 SGHRS and CDR2 YFSETQ. The chain's CDR3 is CASSLELEESTDMQYF.

This chain connects TRBV29-1 to TRBJ2-1. The CDR3 runs to 14 residues. The germline gives CDR1 SQVTM, CDR2 ANQGSEA. The CDR3 is CSVVAGASYNEQFF.

The V call is TRBV9, the J call TRBJ2-5; the D call from TCRdb, TRBD1, cannot be confirmed without DNA. The CDR3 is 15 amino acids. Per the germline V gene, CDR1 is SGDLS and CDR2 is YYNGEE. The CDR3 here is CASSGYRGPQETQYF.

The chain combines TRBV4-2 with TRBJ2-1; TCRdb calls TRBD2, which cannot be checked without DNA. Germline CDR1 reads LGHNA; CDR2 reads YNFKEQ. The CDR3 contains 15 residues. The CDR3 reads CASSHVRGGYNEQFF.

CDR3: CASSLAWEADTQYF. This chain links TRBV7-2 with TRBJ2-3. Per germline, CDR1 SGHTA and CDR2 FQGNSA. The CDR3 has 14 amino acids.

The chain is built from TRBV18 and TRBJ2-5; without DNA, the TCRdb call of TRBD1 cannot be checked. This CDR3 comprises 14 residues. Germline CDR1 and CDR2: KGHSH and LQKENI. CDR3 sequence reads: CASSTYRTAETQYF.

The CDR3 spells CASSSEYSLYRSNEQYF. The J gene is TRBJ2-7, the V gene TRBV7-2. CDR3 size: 17 residues. Per the germline V gene, CDR1 is SGHTA and CDR2 is FQGNSA.

The chain links TRBV9 to TRBJ1-2. The CDR3 extends over 15 amino acids. CDR1 is SGDLS, CDR2 YYNGEE, per germline. The CDR3 loop is CASSVEGGRNYGYTF. The full variable domain, its missing parts supplied by reference TRBV9 and TRBJ1-2, is DSGVTQTPKHLITATGQRVTLRCSPRSGDLSVYWYQQSLDQGLQFLIQYYNGEERAKGNILERFSAQQFPDLHSELNLSSLELGDSALYFCASSVEGGRNYGYTFGSGTRLTVV.

J is TRBJ1-5 and V is TRBV5-4; lacking DNA, the TRBD1 call made by TCRdb goes unchecked. The CDR3 runs 14 residues. Germline V gives CDR1 SGHNT, CDR2 YYREEE (reference sequence). CDR3 sequence reads: CASSPGDGDQPQHF.

The chain recombines TRBV4-3 with TRBJ2-1; the D gene TCRdb calls, TRBD2, cannot be checked with no DNA. The length of the CDR3 is 15 residues. Looked up from germline, CDR1 is LGHNA and CDR2 is YSLEER. This CDR3 reads CASSGVGLGDNEQFF.

The chain links TRBV4-3 to TRBJ2-3; TCRdb picks TRBD1, but there is no DNA to check that call. Germline V CDR1 and CDR2: LGHNA, YSLEER. This CDR3 is built from 15 residues. CDR3 protein: CASSQEASRGDTQYF.

The chain recombines TRBV27 with TRBJ1-2; TCRdb's assignment of TRBD1 cannot be checked, as there is no DNA. The germline V gene has CDR1 MNHEY and CDR2 SMNVEV (reference sequence). The CDR3 has 14 amino acids. The CDR3 reads CASSGTGRGNGYTF.

The chain links TRBV7-2 to TRBJ2-5. The CDR3 consists of 13 residues. The V gene's germline CDR1 is SGHTA and CDR2 FQGNSA. CDR3 residues: CASSFQARETQYF.

The CDR3 reads CASSEDRGYLGETQYF. The chain joins TRBV6-1 to TRBJ2-5; TCRdb gives TRBD1 as the D gene, but with no DNA this cannot be confirmed. There are 16 residues in the CDR3. Germline CDR1 reads MNHNS; CDR2 reads SASEGT.

The genes are TRBV6-5 and TRBJ2-1; the TRBD1 assignment by TCRdb is unverifiable without DNA. CDR1 is MNHEY and CDR2 is SVGAGI in the germline V gene. This CDR3 has 13 amino acids. CDR3 in amino acids: CASRRDSYNEQFF.

The chain couples TRBV20-1 to TRBJ2-2; TCRdb's assignment of TRBD1 cannot be checked, as there is no DNA. This CDR3 has 14 residues. Per germline, CDR1 DFQATT and CDR2 SNEGSKA (reference sequence). This CDR3 reads CSALGAFRDGELFF.

V and J are TRBV4-1 and TRBJ2-5. The CDR3 contains 14 residues. Germline lookup yields CDR1 MGHRA and CDR2 YSYEKL. This CDR3 reads CASSQVDGQETQYF.

The gene calls are TRBV20-1 and TRBJ1-6; TCRdb proposes TRBD1, but this gene call is untestable without DNA. In germline, CDR1 is DFQATT, CDR2 SNEGSKA (reference sequence). CDR3 size: 15 residues. The CDR3 loop is CSARDLGTMNSPLHF.